The source of this T cell receptor (beta chain) is a study of CD8 T cells in ankylosing spondylitis (dated by TCRdb to 2017 to 2019). Regarding the study in general: T cell receptor beta repertoires were profiled in healthy donors and ankylosing spondylitis patients so that disease-linked TCR variants could be found. Peripheral blood was sampled, and synovial fluid was also collected from ankylosing spondylitis patients. The whole study cohort included 108 healthy donors and 25 or so ankylosing spondylitis patients. Study-level results and caveats: Blood from ankylosing spondylitis patients appeared to be characterized by a TCR beta motif composed of roughly eight highly homologous amino acid variants. The disease-linked clones were reported to be significantly enriched in matched synovial fluid samples from ankylosing spondylitis patients. Some motif variants had previously been reported in the synovial fluid and blood of reactive arthritis patients, which suggests shared mechanisms of disease initiation. A CD8+ phenotype was shown by the disease-linked clones, which were found at relatively low frequencies in peripheral blood.

According to the germline V gene, CDR1 reads SNHLY and CDR2 reads FYNNEI. The germline V and J ends show losses of 7 bases and 4 bases respectively, and no gene match explains 9 bases of the junction. The CDR3 spans 15 residues, from the cysteine through the phenylalanine. Of all the DNA, just the CDR3 is kept, 45 bases in frame from base 1. The sequencing machine was an Illumina HiSeq 2500. Quantitative 5'-RACE with molecular barcodes was the method used to prepare the TCR beta libraries. The published analysis was carried out like this. A new computational method, built on a probabilistic model of VDJ rearrangement, was used to identify disease-linked TCR variants. In TCRdb, the public reads were trimmed at Q25 with fastp and aligned with MiXCR, with productive beta chains retained. Rows with one shared CDR3 protein collapse into an entry with the most common genes and DNA. TCRdb, not the authors, supplied the V and J calls. This sample lists roughly 150,000 distinct CDR3 sequences; about a third were detected once. Around 6% of the sample is taken by the ten largest.

Synovial fluid samples were paired with blood samples taken from the same ankylosing spondylitis patients. This clonotype was recorded once. This clone's antigen is unknown. Base qualities are not provided; no much larger clone lies one nucleotide away. One read represents weak support. Sequencing was done on a sample of synovial fluid, either unsorted or a sorted T cell fraction (not recorded which). This receptor chain uses TRBV2 and TRBJ2-1, with TRBD2 matching 8 junction bases. This clonotype was sampled from a male donor with ankylosing spondylitis. The nucleotides read TGTGCCAGCATCGGCAGACTAGCGTCGTACAATGAGCAGTTCTTC. Its protein product is CASIGRLASYNEQFF.